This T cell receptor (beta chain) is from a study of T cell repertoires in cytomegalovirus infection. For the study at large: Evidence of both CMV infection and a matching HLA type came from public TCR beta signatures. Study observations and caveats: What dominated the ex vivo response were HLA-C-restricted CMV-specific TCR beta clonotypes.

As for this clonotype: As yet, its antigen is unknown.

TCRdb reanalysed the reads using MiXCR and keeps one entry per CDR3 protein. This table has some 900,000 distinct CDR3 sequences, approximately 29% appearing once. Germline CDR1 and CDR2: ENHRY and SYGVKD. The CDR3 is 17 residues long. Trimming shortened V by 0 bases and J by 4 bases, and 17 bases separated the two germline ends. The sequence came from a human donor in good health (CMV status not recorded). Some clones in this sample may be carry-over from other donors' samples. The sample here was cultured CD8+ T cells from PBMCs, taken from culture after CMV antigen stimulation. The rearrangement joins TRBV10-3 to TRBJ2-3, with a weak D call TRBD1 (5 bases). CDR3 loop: CAISESFAGSEADTQYF. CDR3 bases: TGTGCCATCAGTGAGTCTTTTGCAGGGTCCGAGGCAGATACGCAGTATTTT.